Below are 3 T cell receptor beta chains sequenced from a single sample in a study of shared clonotypes between healthy human individuals. Measured with immunoSEQ multiplex PCR; TCRdb has only the in-frame clones, and not every one. The sample carries over 700,000 clones, over 60% recorded once. Sequenced: memory CD4+ T cells sorted from blood. This sample's subset: CD45RA-negative fraction. The receptors originated from a young woman in good health.

This chain uses TRBV29-1 with TRBJ1-5; 9 nucleotides line up with TRBD1. Germline CDR1 reads SQVTM; CDR2 reads ANQGSEA. V was pared by 5 bases and J by 3 bases, with 8 bases of the junction left unmatched. The CDR3 has 15 residues. The CDR3 DNA sequence: TGCAGCGTTAGCCCCGGGACAGGGAACAATCAGCCCCAGCATTTT. Translated: CSVSPGTGNNQPQHF. The variable domain in full, with the rest retrieved from reference TRBV29-1 and TRBJ1-5, is SAVISQKPSRDICQRGTSLTIQCQVDSQVTMMFWYRQQPGQSLTLIATANQGSEATYESGFVIDKFPISRPNLTFSTLTVSNMSPEDSSIYLCSVSPGTGNNQPQHFGDGTRLSIL.

Only one count was recorded for this clone. Here the CDR3 DNA reads TGTGCCAGTAATCGTGGCGGGTCCTCAAATCAGCCCCAGCATTTT. It encodes CASNRGGSSNQPQHF. The chain has TRBV19 and TRBJ1-5; no clear D gene. The CDR3 consists of 15 residues. V was cut by 7 bases and J by 4 bases, with 17 bases left in between. The germline V gene encodes CDR1 LNHDA and CDR2 SQIVND (reference sequence).

The CDR3 bases are TGCGCCAGCAGCTTACCGGGACACAAGGAGGAGACCCAGTACTTC. Its translation: CASSLPGHKEETQYF. V gene TRBV5-1 combines with J gene TRBJ2-5, with D possibly matching TRBD1 (6 bases). The CDR3 runs 15 residues. V lost 2 bases and J lost 5, with 16 bases in between. In germline, CDR1 is SGHRS, CDR2 YFSETQ.